Listed below are T cell receptor beta chains from one sample, sequenced in a study of beta chain features in type 1 diabetes. Sequenced by immunoSEQ multiplex PCR; TCRdb stores in-frame clones only, minus some. The top ten hold over 0.1% of the sample, which has tens of thousands of clones, 35% to 55% seen once. The source material was stem cell memory CD4+ T cells from blood. The receptors come from a man aged 25-45 years with type 1 diabetes. Both conserved end residues are trimmed from each CDR3. The D gene is left open where the match is weak.

cdr3_length d_call v_call cdr3_aa
9 NA TRBV6-6 ASTGYNEQF
12 TRBD1 TRBV5-1 ATSRTGAGETQY
11 NA TRBV11-1 ASSLGPNYEQY
11 NA TRBV4-1 ASSQTVTDTQY
14 NA TRBV6-5 ASSYSGGVGTDTQY
11 NA TRBV11-2 ASSFDYNQPQH
16 TRBD1 TRBV9 ASSVAPGQGGGTDTQY
10 TRBD1 TRBV7-9 ASGTGVYEQY
14 TRBD2 TRBV19 ASSIKAGGLHGELF
13 TRBD1 TRBV28 ASSSPGQVPYEQY
13 NA TRBV6-6 ASSTPRRGNTEAF
12 NA TRBV5-6 ASSLGGMENEQF
17 TRBD2 TRBV5-1 ASSLRLGLAGLESDTQY
10 NA TRBV7-9 ASSRTGNEQF
15 TRBD2 TRBV5-1 ASSSAGLAGSYNEQF
9 NA TRBV6-6 ASRGGGEQY
13 TRBD1 TRBV7-6 ASSRQGISTDTQY
13 NA TRBV28 ASSLGGSSYNEQF
13 TRBD2 TRBV18 ASSGGRRNTGELF
11 TRBD1 TRBV6-1 ASSGDRGYEQY
11 TRBD1 TRBV5-6 ASSSRQGVTCF
14 TRBD1 TRBV6-4 ASSQTGSGTHYGYT
11 NA TRBV18 ASSPDMVSEQY
10 TRBD2 TRBV7-8 ASSLGLQEQF
12 NA TRBV9 ASSVAGVGETQY
12 NA TRBV27 ASSLYIRGETQY
16 TRBD1 TRBV18 ASSPRTGTDGNTGELF
10 NA TRBV11-2 ASSPFVGELF
11 NA TRBV2 ASSLLGPGELF
11 NA TRBV5-4 ASSLEITNIQY
8 NA TRBV28 ASKSTEAF
13 TRBD1 TRBV2 ASSARGPFGNTIY
11 NA TRBV6-5 ASSYQTGETQY
13 TRBD1 TRBV15 ATRKDRGQRQPQH
12 TRBD1 TRBV6-1 ASSEGQGRSGYT
12 TRBD2 TRBV7-9 ASQPPGGTDEQF
13 TRBD2 TRBV27 APGGVFPSYNEQF
13 TRBD1 TRBV2 ASSDRGATNEKLF
13 TRBD2 TRBV9 ASSLTSGRPVGQF
12 TRBD1 TRBV19 ASTYRGRDTEAF
10 TRBD1 TRBV29-1 SALTGVETQY
16 TRBD2 TRBV19 ASSPSGLAGPSHNEQF
14 TRBD2 TRBV4-2 ASSQVLAGGPGEQY
12 NA TRBV7-9 ASSSRGGVSEQF
11 NA TRBV7-2 ASSPGTPNTQY
12 NA TRBV27 ASSSLPYHYGYT
12 NA TRBV6-5 ASSPKAGFLTQY
17 TRBD1 TRBV28 ASSLKPRTGVRTNQPQH
13 TRBD1 TRBV15 ATSRPGQGAYEQF
11 NA TRBV28 ASRHATRDEQF
13 TRBD1 TRBV28 ATKVRTGGLGNTF
11 NA TRBV28 ASTSRSKNIQY
13 TRBD1 TRBV19 ASWRGRGRNTEAF
11 NA TRBV18 ASSPPAGNEQF
13 TRBD2 TRBV7-2 ASSPGTSAYNEQF
10 NA TRBV6-1 ASSERNTEAF
16 TRBD2 TRBV7-2 ASSSGLAGALSTDTQY